These T cell receptor beta chains were read from a single sample in a study of T cells in Graves' hyperthyroidism and ophthalmopathy. A single record per CDR3 protein comes from TCRdb applying MiXCR to the multiplex PCR reads. The top ten hold 15% to 18% of the sample, which has roughly 700,000 distinct CDR3 sequences, 17% seen once. Sequencing input: blood. The source is a man aged 45-65 years with Graves' hyperthyroidism. CDR3s include the opening cysteine and the closing phenylalanine or tryptophan. A D gene is named only where the DNA matches it firmly. The size field is filled for only some rows; it gives once, few, many or a size class.

TRBJ2-1,TRBV29-1,few,.,TGCAGCGTAGAACAGGGAACGGGCAATGAGCAGTTCTTC,CSVEQGTGNEQFF
TRBJ2-7,TRBV9,many,.,TGTGCCAGCAGCCCCCGGGGACCCAAAACCCACTACGAGCAGTACTTC,CASSPRGPKTHYEQYF
TRBJ1-4,TRBV28,many,.,TGTGCCAGCAGTTCGGGGGCTGCAACTAATGAAAAACTGTTTTTT,CASSSGAATNEKLFF
TRBJ2-7,TRBV18,.,.,TGTGCCAGCTCACCACTGGATTCAGGGAGCGAGCAGTACTTC,CASSPLDSGSEQYF
TRBJ2-3,TRBV7-2,.,.,TGTGCCAGCAGCTTAGTCGGCGGGATCGCAGATACGCAGTATTTT,CASSLVGGIADTQYF
TRBJ2-5,TRBV20-1,many,.,TGCAGTGCCGGAAGGGGGAGGGTTAAAGAGACCCAGTACTTC,CSAGRGRVKETQYF
TRBJ2-1,TRBV6-2/TRBV6-3,many,TRBD2,TGTGCCAGCAACCCGTGGCGGGAGCTCGGTGAGCAGTTCTTC,CASNPWRELGEQFF
TRBJ2-7,TRBV27,.,TRBD2,TGTGCCAGCAGTTTAAAAGCCCTGGGGAGCGGGAGCTCCTACGAGCAGTACTTC,CASSLKALGSGSSYEQYF
TRBJ2-1,TRBV2,few,.,TGTGCCAGCAACCATGGAAGGCGTGAGCAGTTCTTC,CASNHGRREQFF
TRBJ2-2,TRBV27,many,TRBD2,TGTGCCAGCAGTTTCTCTCGGCTAGCGGGCACCGGGGAGCTGTTTTTT,CASSFSRLAGTGELFF
TRBJ1-6,TRBV7-2,.,.,TGTGCCAGCAGCCCGAACCGGGTGTGGGATAGTTCACCCCTCCACTTT,CASSPNRVWDSSPLHF
TRBJ1-2,TRBV12-3/TRBV12-4,many,.,TGTGCCAGCAGTTTAGGTAGCGGGTTTGGCTACACCTTC,CASSLGSGFGYTF
TRBJ2-5,TRBV6-5,.,TRBD2,TGTGCCAGCAGTTACGTAGCGGGAGGAGGAGAGACCCAGTACTTC,CASSYVAGGGETQYF
TRBJ2-1,TRBV27,many,TRBD1,TGTGCCAGCAGACCCGGGACAGAGTCCTACAATGAGCAGTTCTTC,CASRPGTESYNEQFF
TRBJ2-5,TRBV18,.,.,TGTGCCAGCTCACCACCGAGCAGGACACAAGAGACCCAGTACTTC,CASSPPSRTQETQYF
TRBJ2-7,TRBV27,many,TRBD1,TGTGCCAGCAGAGACAGGGGGAGCTACGAGCAGTACTTC,CASRDRGSYEQYF
TRBJ1-5,TRBV28,.,.,TGTGCCAGCAGCTTGAAGGGCGGCACAAGCAATCAGCCCCAGCATTTT,CASSLKGGTSNQPQHF
TRBJ2-7,TRBV5-5,.,.,TGTGCCAGCAGACCACGCGACGACTCCTACGAGCAGTACTTC,CASRPRDDSYEQYF
TRBJ1-2,TRBV28,many,.,TGTGCCAGCAGTTCTAGGGATGGCTACACCTTC,CASSSRDGYTF
TRBJ2-7,TRBV29-1,.,TRBD2,TGCAGCGTTGTCTACGCTAGCGGGAGCCATTACGAGCAGTACTTC,CSVVYASGSHYEQYF
TRBJ2-1,TRBV18,many,TRBD2,TGTGCCAGCGCTCCTAGCGGGGGCTACAATGAGCAGTTCTTC,CASAPSGGYNEQFF
TRBJ2-6,TRBV6-5,.,.,TGTGCCAGCAGTTACTCGATGCTCGGTTCAGGACCCGACCTCTCTGGGGCCAACGTCCTGACTTTC,CASSYSMLGSGPDLSGANVLTF
TRBJ2-1,TRBV7-8,.,TRBD2,TGTGCCAGCAGCTTTCGACTAGCGGGAGGGCCGGGTGAGCAGTTCTTC,CASSFRLAGGPGEQFF
TRBJ2-7,TRBV28,many,TRBD2,TGTGCCAGCAGTTTCGAGACTCCGGGACTAGCGGGAGGGCTTTCGGAGCAGTACTTC,CASSFETPGLAGGLSEQYF
TRBJ1-1,TRBV29-1,.,TRBD1,TGCAGCCCAGCACAGGGGGCGGGTACTGGAGCTTTCTTT,CSPAQGAGTGAFF
TRBJ2-7,TRBV14,few,TRBD1,TGTGCCAGCAGCCCTTTAAGGGACAGCTCCTACGAGCAGTACTTC,CASSPLRDSSYEQYF
TRBJ1-2,TRBV20-1,many,.,TGCAGTGCTATCCGACAGGCAAACTATGGCTACACCTTC,CSAIRQANYGYTF
TRBJ2-1,TRBV10-3,many,.,TGTGCCATCAGTGATTTACCAACGAGCTCCTACAATGAGCAGTTCTTC,CAISDLPTSSYNEQFF
TRBJ2-4,TRBV28,few,TRBD1,TGTGCCAGCAGGGGACAGGGGGGACAAGCCAAAAACATTCAGTACTTC,CASRGQGGQAKNIQYF
TRBJ1-2,TRBV11-2,.,.,TGTGCCGGCAGCTTAGTTTTGGGCGGGGTGAACTATGGCTACACCTTC,CAGSLVLGGVNYGYTF
TRBJ2-2,TRBV27,.,TRBD2,TGTGCCAGCAGTTTAACTCGGGCTAGCGGGAGCTCCGGGGAGCTGTTTTTT,CASSLTRASGSSGELFF